Sequencing of this T cell receptor (beta chain) was carried out in a study of cytomegalovirus exposure and HLA in healthy donors. Whole-study context: The same platform used for the 650 to 700 first-cohort repertoires was also used for the 130 or so validation repertoires, as a later analysis reported. The study's findings and limits: Reports showed the classifier diagnosing cytomegalovirus status with high specificity and sensitivity. A few chains tied to CMV proved CMV antigen-specific in vitro.

The CDR3 is made up of 21 amino acids. With V trimmed by 3 bases and J by 5 bases, 22 bases remained unmatched. The germline CDR1 and CDR2 sequences are MDHEN and SYDVKM. The assay was immunoSEQ multiplex PCR, and TCRdb's table has in-frame clones only and misses some. The profile shows around 60,000 clones, over 85% of them singletons. Regarding this clone: Antigen: not known.

Donors came from a validation cohort of over 100 subjects, distinct from the first 666-subject cohort. The sequence was collected from a young man in good health and CMV-seropositive. Sequencing was performed on PBMCs. The gene calls are TRBV28 and TRBJ2-3; 11 bases fit TRBD2. The DNA of the CDR3 is TGTGCCAGCAGTTTTCTCTGGGTTGACCTAGCGGGGGGAAAGGAAGGAGATACGCAGTATTTT. It specifies CASSFLWVDLAGGKEGDTQYF.